The 25 T cell receptor beta chains below come from one sample, sequenced in a study of blood T cell repertoires in COVID-19. Using immunoSEQ multiplex PCR, the repertoire was profiled, and TCRdb retains in-frame clones only, with some absent. The sample carries about 670,000 clones, about nine tenths recorded once. Sample: peripheral blood. The receptors stem from a woman aged 18-29 years with acute or convalescent COVID-19.

The chain couples TRBV2 to TRBJ2-3; TRBD2 matches at 12 bases. The germline gives CDR1 SNHLY, CDR2 FYNNEI. J gave up 2 bases and V 7 bases, and 7 bases lay outside the gene matches. The CDR3 totals 16 residues. The CDR3 region has the DNA TGTGCCAGCACCTGGACTAGCGGGGTCTTCACAGATACGCAGTATTTT. Its protein product is CASTWTSGVFTDTQYF.

This rearrangement joins TRBV9 to TRBJ2-7; D might be TRBD1 (7 bases). This CDR3 contains 15 residues. The V end lost 3 bases, the J end lost 2 bases, and 15 bases lay between the germline ends. Germline V gene sequence: CDR1 SGDLS, CDR2 YYNGEE. The CDR3 DNA sequence: TGTGCCAGCAGCGGGGGGGACAGTTCAGCCTACGAGCAGTACTTC. Encoded protein: CASSGGDSSAYEQYF.

The chain employs TRBV2 and TRBJ2-3; the match to TRBD2 covers 11 bases. The CDR3 is 17 amino acids. The trim removed 5 bases at V and 3 bases at J, leaving 10 bases unmatched. Germline V gene lookup returns CDR1 SNHLY and CDR2 FYNNEI. For the CDR3, the DNA is TGTGCCAGCAGTTTCACCGGGACTAGCGGACCAACAGATACGCAGTATTTT. The encoded protein is CASSFTGTSGPTDTQYF.

This sequence joins TRBV11-2 and TRBJ1-2; D may be TRBD1 (6 bases). This CDR3 has 13 amino acids. Per the germline V gene, CDR1 is SGHAT and CDR2 is FQNNGV. V lost 5 bases and J lost 7, with 14 bases in between. This CDR3 is CASSPTGNLGYTF. The CDR3 coding sequence is TGTGCCAGCAGCCCTACAGGGAATCTTGGCTACACCTTC.

The chain combines TRBV14 with TRBJ1-1; possible D gene TRBD1, 5 bases. The germline CDR1 and CDR2 sequences are SGHDN and FVKESK. The CDR3 covers 14 residues. V lost 3 bases and J 3 bases, leaving 11 bases between the germline ends. The CDR3 here is CASSQLGEDTEAFF. The CDR3 bases are TGTGCCAGCAGCCAGTTGGGGGAGGACACTGAAGCTTTCTTT.

This rearrangement joins TRBV6-4 to TRBJ1-4, with D possibly matching TRBD1 (5 bases). V lost 2 bases and J lost 13, with 20 bases in between. Germline assignment: CDR1 MRHNA and CDR2 SNTAGT. The CDR3 length is 15 residues. The CDR3 spells CASSDDLGPPSGLFF. The CDR3 DNA is TGTGCCAGCAGTGACGATCTGGGACCCCCTAGCGGACTGTTTTTT.

CDR3 bases: TGTGCCAGCACTCAGGGATCCACAGATACGCAGTATTTT. This sequence encodes CASTQGSTDTQYF. This rearrangement joins TRBV11-3 to TRBJ2-3, with a tentative D call TRBD1 (5 bases). The germline CDR1 and CDR2 sequences are SGHNT and YENEEA. V shed 7 bases and J shed 2 bases, with 10 bases lying between them. This CDR3 comprises 13 residues.

The rearrangement links TRBV6-2 or TRBV6-3 to TRBJ2-7, with 7 bases matching TRBD1. This CDR3 has 17 amino acids. The germline gives CDR1 MNHEY, CDR2 SVGEGT. V shed 0 bases, J shed 2 bases, and the junction held 10 bases outside the gene matches. CDR3 nucleotide sequence: TGTGCCAGCAGTTACTCCCGAACGACAGGGTGGCCCTACGAGCAGTACTTC. Translated: CASSYSRTTGWPYEQYF.

The chain has TRBV6-5 and TRBJ2-1, with D uncertain. Trimming left V 2 bases short and J 8 bases short, with 10 bases between. The germline V gene encodes CDR1 MNHEY and CDR2 SVGAGI. CDR3 size: 13 residues. Here the CDR3 reads CASSYLRRDEQFF. The CDR3 nucleotides are TGTGCCAGCAGTTACCTCAGACGGGATGAGCAGTTCTTC.

The V gene is TRBV15, the J gene TRBJ1-1; 7 bases align to TRBD1. Germline V CDR1 and CDR2: LNHNV, YYDKDF (reference sequence). With V trimmed by 6 bases and J by 11 bases, 9 bases remained unmatched. There are 12 residues in the CDR3. In DNA form, the CDR3 reads TGTGCCACCAGACAGGGGAAGATGCGGGCTTTCTTT. This encodes CATRQGKMRAFF.

The V and J genes are TRBV6-6 and TRBJ2-7; unclear D gene. The CDR3 totals 15 residues. Between the trimmed V and J ends, which lost 2 bases and 5 bases, there was a span of 16 bases. From germline, CDR1 is MNHNY and CDR2 SVGAGI (reference sequence). This CDR3 is CASSYGPFSSHEQYF. The CDR3 DNA is TGTGCCAGCAGTTACGGGCCCTTTTCTTCTCACGAGCAGTACTTC.

The genes are TRBV6-5 and TRBJ1-2, with D unclear. Trimming removed 7 bases at V and 4 bases at J, with 10 bases between. The germline V gene encodes CDR1 MNHEY and CDR2 SVGAGI. CDR3 size: 12 residues. This CDR3 reads CASTMTGYGYTF. DNA of the CDR3: TGTGCCAGCACTATGACGGGCTATGGCTACACCTTC.

J is TRBJ1-4 and V is TRBV7-8, with TRBD1 matching 10 bases. The CDR3 is 20 residues long. J gave up 4 bases and V 1 base, and 15 bases lay outside the gene matches. Per the germline V gene, CDR1 is SGHVS and CDR2 is FQNEAQ. The CDR3 DNA is TGTGCCAGCAGCTTAGTTACCTGGGGACAGGGGATGCATTATAATGAAAAACTGTTTTTT. Its translation is CASSLVTWGQGMHYNEKLFF.

The chain links TRBV19 to TRBJ1-1; D gene ambiguous. V lost 5 bases and J 2 bases, leaving 6 bases between the germline ends. CDR1 LNHDA and CDR2 SQIVND come from the germline V gene (reference sequence). The CDR3 spans 12 residues. The CDR3 DNA reads TGTGCCAGTAGTGGCCAAAACACTGAAGCTTTCTTT. Translation gives CASSGQNTEAFF.

The rearrangement uses TRBV11-2 and TRBJ2-5; D remains ambiguous. This CDR3 is 12 amino acids long. CDR1 is SGHAT, CDR2 FQNNGV, per germline. Trimming removed 5 bases at V and 5 bases at J, with 9 bases between. The CDR3 here is CASSRDRETQYF. Here the CDR3 DNA reads TGTGCCAGCAGCCGAGATCGGGAGACCCAGTACTTC.

This clone was observed a handful of times. The J gene is TRBJ2-6, the V gene TRBV6-5; D might be TRBD1 (5 bases). Trimming cost V 6 bases and J 0 bases, with 9 bases left between them. The CDR3 consists of 15 residues. The germline CDR1 and CDR2 sequences are MNHEY and SVGAGI. The CDR3 sequence is CASRRQFSGANVLTF. CDR3 nucleotide sequence: TGTGCCAGCAGGCGACAGTTCTCTGGGGCCAACGTCCTGACTTTC.

V is TRBV9 and J is TRBJ1-1, with D maybe TRBD1 (5 bases). CDR3 length equals 14 residues. Trimming stripped 4 bases from V and 3 bases from J, with 13 bases between. In germline, CDR1 is SGDLS, CDR2 YYNGEE. The CDR3 region has the DNA TGTGCCAGCAGCCCCCAAGGGGTCGACACTGAAGCTTTCTTT. It yields the protein CASSPQGVDTEAFF. Combining the CDR3 with reference TRBV9 and TRBJ1-1 gives the whole variable domain DSGVTQTPKHLITATGQRVTLRCSPRSGDLSVYWYQQSLDQGLQFLIQYYNGEERAKGNILERFSAQQFPDLHSELNLSSLELGDSALYFCASSPQGVDTEAFFGQGTRLTVV.

The V and J genes are TRBV24-1 and TRBJ2-1; no clear D gene. Trimming cost V 4 bases and J 1 base, with 13 bases left between them. Germline CDR1 is KGHDR and CDR2 is SFDVKD. CDR3 length: 16 amino acids. Here the CDR3 DNA reads TGTGCCACCAGTGACTTCGACTCCGAGTCCTACAATGAGCAGTTCTTC. This translates into CATSDFDSESYNEQFF.

CDR3 in amino acids: CASSAGQGNYGYTF. CDR3 nucleotides: TGTGCCAGCTCCGCGGGACAGGGTAACTATGGCTACACCTTC. V usage is TRBV18 and J usage is TRBJ1-2; TRBD1 agrees at 9 bases. J was trimmed by 1 base and V by 6 bases; bases with no gene match: 3. Germline assignment: CDR1 KGHSH and CDR2 LQKENI. CDR3 length: 14 residues.

About this clone itself: One base away lies a much larger clone, so this may be a sequencing read error. The V call is TRBV2, the J call TRBJ2-2; D possibly corresponds to TRBD2 (6 bases). Germline V gene sequence: CDR1 SNHLY, CDR2 FYNNEI. The CDR3 consists of 14 residues. Trimming stripped 0 bases from V and 6 bases from J, with 8 bases between. The CDR3 loop reads CASSEAGGPGELFF. The CDR3 DNA reads as TGTGCCAGCAGTGAAGCGGGGGGTCCCGGGGAGCTGTTTTTT.

This clone was counted between two and nine times. The chain combines TRBV5-1 with TRBJ1-3; D gene unclear. The CDR3 covers 16 residues. Germline loops: CDR1 SGHRS, CDR2 YFSETQ. Between the trimmed V and J ends, which lost 4 bases and 3 bases, there was a span of 17 bases. The CDR3 protein is CASSEVPEFRGNTIYF. The CDR3 DNA follows: TGCGCCAGCAGCGAGGTCCCCGAGTTTCGTGGAAACACCATATATTTT.

This sequence joins TRBV9 and TRBJ1-2, with 8 bases aligning to TRBD1. The CDR3 spans 16 residues. CDR1 SGDLS and CDR2 YYNGEE come from the germline V gene. Germline trimming cut 3 bases from V and 6 bases from J; bases unmatched to any gene: 13. The CDR3 bases are TGTGCCAGCAGCGAGTCGTTTACTCGGACAGGGAATGGCTACACCTTC. Its protein is CASSESFTRTGNGYTF.

This clone has just a few counts. This chain uses TRBV6-5 with TRBJ1-1, with D perhaps matching TRBD1 (5 bases). CDR3 length: 16 amino acids. The germline V gene has CDR1 MNHEY and CDR2 SVGAGI. Between the trimmed V and J ends, which lost 0 bases and 1 base, there was a span of 12 bases. Written as DNA, the CDR3 is TGTGCCAGCAGTTACTCGAACCCCCAGGGGAACACTGAAGCTTTCTTT. Encoded protein: CASSYSNPQGNTEAFF.

The V gene is TRBV18, the J gene TRBJ1-1; D remains unclear. This CDR3 comprises 14 residues. Germline CDR1 and CDR2: KGHSH and LQKENI. Trimming pared 3 bases from V and 0 bases from J, leaving 8 bases between. The CDR3 nucleotides are TGTGCCAGCTCACCCGTCAGGTTGAACACTGAAGCTTTCTTT. Its translation: CASSPVRLNTEAFF.

Comment on this clone: The sample holds other DNA sequences that translate to the same CDR3. The rearrangement joins TRBV30 to TRBJ2-7; no clear D gene. The CDR3 has 12 amino acids. The V and J ends lost 0 bases and 3 bases respectively, with 6 bases between them. Germline V CDR1 and CDR2: GTSNPN, SVGIG (reference sequence). CDR3 nucleotide sequence: TGTGCCTGGAGTGTCGGCGGCTACGAGCAGTACTTC. It codes for CAWSVGGYEQYF.